The 19 T cell receptor beta chains given below trace back to one sample, sequenced in a study of blood T cell repertoires in COVID-19. Assay: immunoSEQ multiplex PCR; the TCRdb copy retains only in-frame clones and omits some. The data show hundreds of thousands of clones, with less than 85% seen just once and 3.5% to 4% held by the top ten. Sequences were obtained from peripheral blood. These TCRs come from a young woman with acute or convalescent COVID-19.

The chain couples TRBV19 to TRBJ2-3, with D possibly matching TRBD2 (5 bases). Germline loops: CDR1 LNHDA, CDR2 SQIVND (reference sequence). The CDR3 has 13 amino acids. With 7 bases removed from V and 2 bases from J, the gap between germline ends came to 10 bases. The CDR3 sequence is CASNPGNTDTQYF. The CDR3 nucleotides read TGTGCCAGTAACCCGGGGAACACAGATACGCAGTATTTT.

Turning to this clone: Because the CDR3 is missing its conserved closing phenylalanine or tryptophan, this is likely a read error. The DNA is omitted, as the CDR3 cannot be located on it reliably, and the CDR3 follows TCRdb's listing. The chain joins TRBV27 to TRBJ1-4; TRBD1 is taken as the D call from the table, unchecked against the DNA. CDR1 is MNHEY and CDR2 is SMNVEV in the germline V gene (reference sequence). The CDR3 sequence runs 10 residues, both termini included. CDR3 sequence: CARSDRTPRG.

The rearrangement uses TRBV19 and TRBJ1-2, with 9 bases matching TRBD1. The CDR3 consists of 15 residues. V trimming: 6 bases; J trimming: 7 bases; junction bases outside the gene matches: 12. In germline, CDR1 is LNHDA, CDR2 SQIVND (reference sequence). The CDR3 sequence: CASRTGDREIVGYTF. For the CDR3, the DNA is TGTGCCAGTAGGACGGGGGACAGGGAAATCGTTGGCTACACCTTC.

V is TRBV7-6 and J is TRBJ1-6; TRBD1 matches 11 bases. Germline CDR1 SGHVS, CDR2 FNYEAQ. The CDR3 runs to 15 residues. Trimming removed 2 bases from V and 7 bases from J; junction bases left unmatched: 1. The CDR3 sequence: CASSLRTGGNSPLHF. The CDR3 nucleotides read TGTGCCAGCAGCTTAAGGACAGGGGGCAATTCACCCCTCCACTTT. Complete variable domain (other parts from reference TRBV7-6 and TRBJ1-6): GAGVSQSPRYKVTKRGQDVALRCDPISGHVSLYWYRQALGQGPEFLTYFNYEAQQDKSGLPNDRFSAERPEGSISTLTIQRTEQRDSAMYRCASSLRTGGNSPLHFGNGTRLTVT.

The J gene is TRBJ2-5, the V gene TRBV27; D call uncertain. CDR1 is MNHEY and CDR2 is SMNVEV in the germline V gene (reference sequence). With 4 bases removed from V and 5 bases from J, the gap between germline ends came to 14 bases. The CDR3 extends over 14 amino acids. The CDR3 sequence is CASSSPRFRETQYF. The CDR3 DNA is TGTGCCAGCAGTTCCCCCCGGTTTCGGGAGACCCAGTACTTC.

The genes are TRBV24-1 and TRBJ2-2; D is possibly TRBD1 (6 bases). The germline V gene has CDR1 KGHDR and CDR2 SFDVKD. Trimming shortened V by 3 bases and J by 1 base, and 11 bases separated the two germline ends. CDR3 length: 16 amino acids. This CDR3 is CATSDPGTRNTGELFF. CDR3 nucleotides: TGTGCCACCAGTGATCCCGGGACAAGGAACACCGGGGAGCTGTTTTTT.

The V and J genes are TRBV9 and TRBJ2-2, with 9 bases fitting TRBD2. Germline loops: CDR1 SGDLS, CDR2 YYNGEE. J lost 6 bases, V lost 5 bases, and 8 bases had no gene match. The CDR3 is 15 amino acids. CDR3 sequence: CASSLGGRAAGELFF. The CDR3 DNA follows: TGTGCCAGCAGTTTGGGCGGGAGGGCCGCCGGGGAGCTGTTTTTT.

The chain carries TRBV28 and TRBJ2-7; the D gene is possibly TRBD1 (6 bases). V lost 5 bases, J lost 3 bases, and 11 bases lay in between. Looked up from germline, CDR1 is MDHEN and CDR2 is SYDVKM. This CDR3 has 13 amino acids. This CDR3 is CASSPSGHYEQYF. Here the CDR3 DNA reads TGTGCCAGCAGTCCTTCGGGACACTACGAGCAGTACTTC.

CDR3 region: CASSFLTSGRDETYNEQFF. The CDR3 DNA reads TGTGCCAGCAGCTTCCTGACTAGCGGGAGGGACGAAACCTACAATGAGCAGTTCTTC. J is TRBJ2-1 and V is TRBV5-6; 14 bases line up with TRBD2. Germline-derived CDR1 and CDR2 are SGHDT and YYEEEE. Trimming removed 2 bases from V and 2 bases from J; junction bases left unmatched: 9. The CDR3 has 19 residues.

This clone was seen only a few times. The sample contains more than one DNA sequence encoding this CDR3. The J gene is TRBJ1-5, the V gene TRBV5-1, with D possibly TRBD1 on 5 matching bases. Germline CDR1 reads SGHRS; CDR2 reads YFSETQ. The CDR3 has 14 residues. Trimming took 0 bases from V and 2 from J, leaving 6 bases between them. For the CDR3, the DNA is TGCGCCAGCAGCTTGGAAGGGGGCAATCAGCCCCAGCATTTT. Protein: CASSLEGGNQPQHF.

The chain employs TRBV29-1 and TRBJ1-1; possibly TRBD1 for D (5 bases). Germline lookup yields CDR1 SQVTM and CDR2 ANQGSEA. The CDR3 length is 13 residues. The V and J ends lost 3 bases and 4 bases respectively, with 12 bases between them. The CDR3 DNA is TGCAGCGTTGAGTACAGGCTGAGCACTGAAGCTTTCTTT. It specifies CSVEYRLSTEAFF.

The genes are TRBV11-2 and TRBJ2-2, with 11 nucleotides matching TRBD2. Per the germline V gene, CDR1 is SGHAT and CDR2 is FQNNGV. J gave up 7 bases and V 6 bases, and 10 bases lay outside the gene matches. The CDR3 loop spans 16 amino acids. The CDR3 loop reads CASRLAGGLGGGELFF. The CDR3 nucleotides read TGTGCCAGCAGGCTAGCGGGAGGCCTCGGCGGCGGGGAGCTGTTTTTT.

This clone was detected a few times. The V and J genes are TRBV4-1 and TRBJ2-1, with TRBD2 identical over 8 bases. In germline, CDR1 is MGHRA, CDR2 YSYEKL. The CDR3 is 14 residues long. V was pared by 4 bases and J by 7 bases, with 6 bases of the junction left unmatched. CDR3 region: CASSPYGGENEQFF. The DNA of the CDR3 is TGCGCCAGCAGCCCGTACGGGGGGGAAAATGAGCAGTTCTTC.

The chain couples TRBV5-1 to TRBJ2-3, with TRBD2 matching 7 bases. Germline CDR1 is SGHRS and CDR2 is YFSETQ. CDR3 length: 16 amino acids. The junction had 13 bases not matched to a gene; V was cut back by 3 bases and J by 6 bases. CDR3 bases: TGCGCCAGCAGCTCCGGTTTGGGAGGGAGCCGTGATACGCAGTATTTT. Its protein product is CASSSGLGGSRDTQYF.

This clone was observed a few times. The gene calls are TRBV6-5 and TRBJ1-1, with D perhaps TRBD1 (6 bases). Germline lookup yields CDR1 MNHEY and CDR2 SVGAGI. With 6 bases removed from V and 4 bases from J, the gap between germline ends came to 15 bases. The CDR3 length is 14 residues. This CDR3 reads CASSRVTGLTEAFF. CDR3 in DNA: TGTGCCAGCAGCCGCGTTACAGGGCTCACTGAAGCTTTCTTT.

The chain combines TRBV21-1 with TRBJ2-7; the D call TRBD1 from the table was never checked on the DNA. TRBV21-1 is classified as a pseudogene. The CDR3 is 14 amino acids. The CDR3: CASSKSGIPYEQYF. The CDR3, as DNA: TGTGCCAGCAGCAAATCAGGGATCCCCTACGAGCAGTACTTC.

This sequence joins TRBV12-5 and TRBJ2-5, with 11 bases that match TRBD1. This CDR3 spans 17 amino acids. V gave up 5 bases and J gave up 3 bases; unmatched junction bases: 11. Germline V gene lookup returns CDR1 LGHNT and CDR2 FRNRAP. The CDR3 DNA reads TGTGCTAGTGGTCCGAATCCAGGGACAGGGGGTGAAGAGACCCAGTACTTC. It yields the protein CASGPNPGTGGEETQYF.

This chain links TRBV19 with TRBJ2-2, with 9 positions matching TRBD1. The CDR3 loop spans 15 amino acids. Germline V gene lookup returns CDR1 LNHDA and CDR2 SQIVND (reference sequence). After removal of 8 bases from V and 7 bases from J, the junction contained 11 bases not matched to a gene. In DNA, the CDR3 is TGTGCCAGTTATTTTGGACAGGGGCTAGTCGGGGAGCTGTTTTTT. Its protein is CASYFGQGLVGELFF.

DNA for the CDR3: TGCGCCAGCAGCCAACCGGGACTCGCTCTAGGGGAGCAGTACTTC. Protein sequence: CASSQPGLALGEQYF. The chain links TRBV4-1 to TRBJ2-7, with D possibly being TRBD2 (6 bases). The CDR3 totals 15 residues. Germline CDR1 reads MGHRA; CDR2 reads YSYEKL. The V end was cut by 2 bases, the J end by 7 bases, with 18 bases between.